This is a list of T cell receptor beta chains from one sample in a study of T cells in Graves' hyperthyroidism and ophthalmopathy. TCRdb recomputed calls from the multiplex PCR reads with MiXCR, one row per CDR3 protein. Of about 720,000 distinct CDR3 sequences listed, about 16% were seen once; the top ten hold under 8.5%. The specimen was blood. These receptors were collected from a man aged 18 to 35 with Graves' hyperthyroidism. Both conserved end residues are part of each CDR3. D genes are given only for firm matches. Clone size is stated in some rows and not others, as once, few, many or a class when expanded.

d_call: .; clone_size: few; j_call: TRBJ1-3; v_call: TRBV6-5; cdr3_nt: TGTGCCAGCAGTTACTCCCCGCAGGGAGGATACACCATATATTTT; cdr3_aa: CASSYSPQGGYTIYF
d_call: TRBD1; clone_size: many; j_call: TRBJ2-3; v_call: TRBV11-1; cdr3_nt: TGTGCCAGCAGCTATGACAGGGGAGGAACAGATACGCAGTATTTT; cdr3_aa: CASSYDRGGTDTQYF
d_call: TRBD2; clone_size: .; j_call: TRBJ2-5; v_call: TRBV5-1; cdr3_nt: TGCGCCACCATGGGACTAGCGGGAAATCAAGAGACCCAGTACTTC; cdr3_aa: CATMGLAGNQETQYF
d_call: TRBD2; clone_size: .; j_call: TRBJ2-7; v_call: TRBV24-1; cdr3_nt: TGTGCCACCAGTGGTCGTGGGACTAGCGTCTACGAGCAGTACTTC; cdr3_aa: CATSGRGTSVYEQYF
d_call: .; clone_size: few; j_call: TRBJ1-2; v_call: TRBV6-1; cdr3_nt: TGTGCCAGCAGCCGCGCGTACAGATCCTTTAACTATGGCTACACCTTC; cdr3_aa: CASSRAYRSFNYGYTF
d_call: .; clone_size: few; j_call: TRBJ1-1; v_call: TRBV5-1; cdr3_nt: TGCGCCAGCACCCTAGGGGGGCTTGACACTGAAGCTTTCTTT; cdr3_aa: CASTLGGLDTEAFF
d_call: .; clone_size: .; j_call: TRBJ2-1; v_call: TRBV7-9; cdr3_nt: TGTGCCAGCAGCTTATCCCGGGGGGCCCCTAGCAATGAGCAGTTCTTC; cdr3_aa: CASSLSRGAPSNEQFF
d_call: .; clone_size: many; j_call: TRBJ2-1; v_call: TRBV12-3/TRBV12-4; cdr3_nt: TGTGCCAGCAGTCGGACAAGCTCCTACAATGAGCAGTTCTTC; cdr3_aa: CASSRTSSYNEQFF
d_call: .; clone_size: many; j_call: TRBJ1-6; v_call: TRBV5-1; cdr3_nt: TGCGCCAGCAGCCCCGGACAGAGAAGGCCCCTCCACTTT; cdr3_aa: CASSPGQRRPLHF
d_call: .; clone_size: .; j_call: TRBJ2-1; v_call: TRBV7-2; cdr3_nt: TGTGCCAGCAGCTCCTCAGGGGGGTGGGCGGGAGGAAATGAGCAGTTCTTC; cdr3_aa: CASSSSGGWAGGNEQFF
d_call: TRBD1; clone_size: few; j_call: TRBJ1-5; v_call: TRBV20-1; cdr3_nt: TGCAGTGCTAATCAGGAGACAGGGTTCGGTCAGCCCCAGCATTTT; cdr3_aa: CSANQETGFGQPQHF
d_call: .; clone_size: many; j_call: TRBJ1-1; v_call: TRBV2; cdr3_nt: TGTGCCAGATCCGGGCCGGGCAACACTGAAGCTTTCTTT; cdr3_aa: CARSGPGNTEAFF
d_call: .; clone_size: .; j_call: TRBJ1-1; v_call: TRBV20-1; cdr3_nt: TGCAGTGCTAGAGCGCCGGCGGGGGGGAACACTGAAGCTTTCTTT; cdr3_aa: CSARAPAGGNTEAFF
d_call: TRBD2; clone_size: few; j_call: TRBJ2-2; v_call: TRBV28; cdr3_nt: TGTGCCAGCGGCTCTAGCGGGAGGGCCACCGGGGAGCTGTTTTTT; cdr3_aa: CASGSSGRATGELFF